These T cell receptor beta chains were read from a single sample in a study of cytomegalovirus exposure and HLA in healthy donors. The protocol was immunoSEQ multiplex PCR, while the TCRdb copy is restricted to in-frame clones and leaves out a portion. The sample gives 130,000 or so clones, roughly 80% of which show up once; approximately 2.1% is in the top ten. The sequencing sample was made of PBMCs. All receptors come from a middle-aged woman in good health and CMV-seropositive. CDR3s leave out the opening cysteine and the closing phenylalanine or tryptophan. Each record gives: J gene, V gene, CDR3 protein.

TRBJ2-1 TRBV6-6 ASSSPLYNEQF
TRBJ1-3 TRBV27 ASSPRGGSGNTIY
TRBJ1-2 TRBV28 ASSLASVGAANYGYT
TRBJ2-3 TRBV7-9 ASSVTSKSTDTQY
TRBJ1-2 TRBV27 ASRRDSQYGYT
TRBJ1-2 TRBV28 ASSLGENRNYGYT
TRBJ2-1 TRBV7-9 ASSLGWEEGPGLYNEQF
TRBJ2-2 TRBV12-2 ASRPHRENTGELF
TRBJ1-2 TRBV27 ASSPQANYGYT
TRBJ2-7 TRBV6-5 ASKRRTGGWGEQY
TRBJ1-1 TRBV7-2 ASSFTGPTPAEAF
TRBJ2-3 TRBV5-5 ASSLVSVEPY
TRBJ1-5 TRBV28 ASIPTGNNQPQH
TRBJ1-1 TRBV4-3 ASSQAGAATEAF
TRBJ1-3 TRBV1 TSSQEGGWLRGNTIY
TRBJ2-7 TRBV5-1 ASSLVSRGFEQY
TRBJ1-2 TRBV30 AWSVNYVYGYT
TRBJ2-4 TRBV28 ASSPPLGSGVPKNIQY
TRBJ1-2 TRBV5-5 ASSSGTGPYGYT
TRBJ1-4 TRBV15 ATSRPTGDSEKLF
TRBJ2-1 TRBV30 AWSVGDTEQF
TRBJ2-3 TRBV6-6 ASTNKRGAEDTQY
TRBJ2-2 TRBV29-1 SGTGGMTGELF
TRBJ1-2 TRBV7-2 ASSLAGGPGGYT